The 32 T cell receptor beta chains presented below share a single source sample, sequenced in a study of regulatory T cells in long-lasting Graves disease. HTBI primers from iRepertoire and Arm-PCR of CDR3 regions yielded the TCR beta libraries. One entry per CDR3 protein results from TCRdb running MiXCR on the multiplex PCR reads. The table records about 240,000 distinct CDR3 sequences, around 20% of them present only once. Time point denoted: newly diagnosed GD, antithyroid drugs for less than 3 months. The authors made the TCR library using RNA they extracted from PBMCs. The source material was peripheral blood mononuclear cells (PBMCs), sampled at new diagnosis, from a patient treated with antithyroid drugs. All receptors derive from a female donor with Graves disease.

This clonotype came up many times. This chain connects TRBV2 to TRBJ2-2; TRBD1 agrees at 7 bases. Germline loops: CDR1 SNHLY, CDR2 FYNNEI. Trimming took 6 bases from V and 4 from J; bases not matched to a gene: 5. The CDR3 loop spans 14 amino acids. For the CDR3, the DNA is TGTGCCAGCAGAAACAGGGGCGGCACCGGGGAGCTGTTTTTT. It is translated as CASRNRGGTGELFF.

V usage is TRBV4-2 and J usage is TRBJ2-3; the D gene is possibly TRBD1 (6 bases). V lost 5 bases, J lost 0 bases, and 15 bases lay in between. This CDR3 spans 16 amino acids. CDR1 and CDR2 from the germline V gene are LGHNA and YNFKEQ. The CDR3 is CASSRLGATSTDTQYF. CDR3 nucleotides: TGTGCCAGCAGCAGATTGGGGGCCACGAGCACAGATACGCAGTATTTT.

J is TRBJ2-5 and V is TRBV7-6; D gene uncertain. The CDR3 is 13 residues long. With 6 bases removed from V and 4 bases from J, the gap between germline ends came to 12 bases. Per the germline V gene, CDR1 is SGHVS and CDR2 is FNYEAQ. Here the CDR3 DNA reads TGTGCCAGCAGTTCAGGTACACGAGAGACCCAGTACTTC. Protein: CASSSGTRETQYF.

In its sample, this clonotype was seen many times. The chain couples TRBV6-1 to TRBJ1-5; TRBD1 matches 7 bases. The V segment lost 2 bases and the J segment 3 bases; nucleotides outside the gene matches: 7. The germline V gene encodes CDR1 MNHNS and CDR2 SASEGT. The CDR3 length is 16 residues. CDR3 nucleotides: TGTGCCAGCAGTGAATACAGGGGCACTCACAATCAGCCCCAGCATTTT. Residues: CASSEYRGTHNQPQHF.

The V gene is TRBV5-1, the J gene TRBJ2-3; 9 bases align to TRBD2. This CDR3 has 17 residues. Germline V gives CDR1 SGHRS, CDR2 YFSETQ. V lost 0 bases to trimming and J lost 2 bases; unmatched junction nucleotides: 7. CDR3 nucleotides: TGCGCCAGCAGCTTGGGACGGGTAGCGGGGGACACAGATACGCAGTATTTT. This sequence encodes CASSLGRVAGDTDTQYF.

This clonotype was found many times. DNA of the CDR3: TGTGCCAGCAGCCCGGGGACAGGGCGGGCTGAAGCTTTCTTT. It specifies CASSPGTGRAEAFF. V gene TRBV7-3 combines with J gene TRBJ1-1; 9 nucleotides align to TRBD1. CDR3 size: 14 residues. V lost 5 bases to trimming and J lost 6 bases; unmatched junction nucleotides: 7. Germline assignment: CDR1 SGHTA and CDR2 FQGTGA.

The sample holds many counts of this clonotype. The V gene is TRBV11-3, the J gene TRBJ2-1, with TRBD2 matching over 8 bases. Germline CDR1 and CDR2: SGHNT and YENEEA. CDR3 length: 14 amino acids. V trimming: 6 bases; J trimming: 5 bases; junction bases outside the gene matches: 6. The CDR3, as DNA: TGTGCCAGCAGTTTGCTAGCGGGCAACAATGAGCAGTTCTTC. Residues: CASSLLAGNNEQFF.

Note on this clonotype: A much larger clone is a single base away; this may be a read error. The V call is TRBV29-1, the J call TRBJ2-3; D remains unclear. V lost 3 bases and J lost 3, with 10 bases in between. The germline CDR1 and CDR2 sequences are SQVTM and ANQGSEA. There are 13 residues in the CDR3. The CDR3, as DNA: TGCAGCGTTGATGGGGTAGGGACAGATACGCAGTATTTT. It is translated as CSVDGVGTDTQYF.

This clonotype was found many times. The V call is TRBV9, the J call TRBJ1-6, with no clear D. Germline V lookup: CDR1 SGDLS, CDR2 YYNGEE. This CDR3 has 14 residues. The V gene lost 1 base and the J gene lost 5 bases, with 7 bases spanning the gap. CDR3 loop: CASSVRDNNSPLHF. The DNA for the CDR3 is TGTGCCAGCAGCGTACGCGATAATAATTCACCCCTCCACTTT.

This clonotype was observed many times. The chain links TRBV28 to TRBJ2-1, with 7 bases aligning to TRBD2. CDR1 and CDR2 (germline): MDHEN, SYDVKM. Germline trimming cut 4 bases from V and 2 bases from J; bases unmatched to any gene: 2. This CDR3 contains 14 residues. The CDR3 nucleotides are TGTGCCAGCAGTTGGCGGGGGACCTACAATGAGCAGTTCTTC. The encoded protein is CASSWRGTYNEQFF.

This clonotype came up many times. CDR3 nucleotide sequence: TGTGCCAGCAGAGGGACACAGAATCAGCCCCAGCATTTT. Protein: CASRGTQNQPQHF. This rearrangement joins TRBV2 to TRBJ1-5, with a possible D match to TRBD1 (6 bases). The CDR3 loop spans 13 amino acids. Germline lookup yields CDR1 SNHLY and CDR2 FYNNEI. V was clipped by 6 bases and J by 4 bases, with 10 bases between them. The complete variable domain, with remaining parts taken from reference TRBV2 and TRBJ1-5, reads EPEVTQTPSHQVTQMGQEVILRCVPISNHLYFYWYRQILGQKVEFLVSFYNNEISEKSEIFDDQFSVERPDGSNFTLKIRSTKLEDSAMYFCASRGTQNQPQHFGDGTRLSIL.

In this sample, this clonotype turned up many times. The J gene is TRBJ1-5, the V gene TRBV6-5, with D possibly matching TRBD1 (5 bases). The CDR3 covers 15 residues. The V gene lost 2 bases and the J gene lost 6 bases, with 14 bases spanning the gap. Germline CDR1 and CDR2: MNHEY and SVGAGI. The CDR3 sequence: CASSYRLTAGQPQHF. The DNA for the CDR3 is TGTGCCAGCAGTTACCGACTGACAGCGGGTCAGCCCCAGCATTTT.

This clonotype was counted only a few times. CDR3 region: CASSRTSGGAGHNEQFF. The CDR3 nucleotides are TGCGCCAGCAGTCGGACTAGCGGGGGGGCCGGGCACAATGAGCAGTTCTTC. The chain has TRBV10-2 and TRBJ2-1; TRBD2 matches at 15 bases. Germline CDR1 is WSHSY and CDR2 is SAAADI. The junction had 7 bases not matched to a gene; V was cut back by 5 bases and J by 5 bases. The CDR3 loop spans 17 amino acids.

A few counts support this clonotype. A much larger clone differs by one base, so this may be a read error. The chain couples TRBV20-1 to TRBJ2-3; D unresolved. The CDR3 sequence is 17 residues long. V was clipped by 0 bases and J by 0 bases, with 16 bases between them. The germline gives CDR1 DFQATT, CDR2 SNEGSKA (reference sequence). The CDR3 spells CSARDQLGHSSTDTQYF. The CDR3 DNA is TGCAGTGCTAGAGATCAGCTGGGCCATTCTAGCACAGATACGCAGTATTTT.

This clonotype was seen many times. The chain uses TRBV7-2 and TRBJ2-7; 8 nucleotides agree with TRBD2. In germline, CDR1 is SGHTA, CDR2 FQGNSA. This CDR3 comprises 14 residues. The V gene end was trimmed by 1 base and the J gene end by 3 bases; junction bases not matched to a gene: 2. CDR3 sequence reads: CASSLVGTSYEQYF. The CDR3 DNA reads as TGTGCCAGCAGCTTAGTTGGGACTAGCTACGAGCAGTACTTC.

This clonotype occurred many times. The genes are TRBV6-2 or TRBV6-3 and TRBJ1-5; no firm D call. The germline CDR1 and CDR2 sequences are MNHEY and SVGEGT. The CDR3 extends over 13 amino acids. V lost 0 bases and J lost 9, with 9 bases in between. The CDR3 DNA is TGTGCCAGCAGTTACTCGCTCGAACGGCCCCAGCATTTT. Protein product: CASSYSLERPQHF.

This chain links TRBV2 with TRBJ2-1; 10 bases align to TRBD1. The CDR3 loop spans 18 amino acids. CDR1 is SNHLY, CDR2 FYNNEI, per germline. After removal of 0 bases from V and 3 bases from J, the junction contained 8 bases not matched to a gene. CDR3 coding DNA: TGTGCCAGCAGTGAAGCGGGGACAGGGGTTGGGGGCTACAATGAGCAGTTCTTC. Its translation is CASSEAGTGVGGYNEQFF.

This clonotype was seen repeatedly, ten times or more. The J gene is TRBJ1-6, the V gene TRBV12-3 or TRBV12-4; D remains ambiguous. There are 14 residues in the CDR3. The V end was cut by 5 bases, the J end by 7 bases, with 12 bases between. CDR3 sequence: CASSTTFLNSPLHF. The CDR3 DNA is TGTGCCAGCAGTACAACCTTTTTGAATTCACCCCTCCACTTT.

This clonotype was counted at least ten times. The CDR3 reads CASNDVRAASANYGYTF. The DNA of the CDR3 is TGTGCCAGTAATGACGTCCGGGCAGCTTCAGCTAACTATGGCTACACCTTC. This chain connects TRBV19 to TRBJ1-2; D unclear. V lost 7 bases and J 0 bases, leaving 21 bases between the germline ends. From germline, CDR1 is LNHDA and CDR2 SQIVND (reference sequence). This CDR3 region has 17 residues.

This clonotype was seen ten or more times. This chain connects TRBV7-2 to TRBJ2-7, with D hard to call. CDR3 length: 14 amino acids. CDR1 and CDR2 from the germline V gene are SGHTA and FQGNSA. The ends were cut back, 3 bases at V and 2 bases at J, with 11 bases in the middle. CDR3: CASSFSQGAYEQYF. DNA for the CDR3: TGTGCCAGCAGCTTCTCCCAAGGAGCCTACGAGCAGTACTTC.

This sequence joins TRBV29-1 and TRBJ2-1; 8 positions agree with TRBD1. This CDR3 region has 12 residues. Germline assignment: CDR1 SQVTM and CDR2 ANQGSEA. The ends lost 6 bases at V and 7 bases at J; junction bases unmatched: 5. CDR3 region: CSVNRGVNEQFF. CDR3 sequence (DNA): TGCAGCGTGAACAGGGGGGTTAATGAGCAGTTCTTC.

A word on this clonotype: This sequence may be a read error, since a much larger clone differs from it by one base. The chain recombines TRBV6-1 with TRBJ1-2; the D gene is possibly TRBD1 (6 bases). Trimming removed 8 bases at V and 3 bases at J, with 16 bases between. Germline lookup yields CDR1 MNHNS and CDR2 SASEGT. CDR3 length: 14 residues. The CDR3 reads CASSRGAVDYGYTF. CDR3 bases: TGTGCCAGCTCTAGGGGGGCGGTAGACTATGGCTACACCTTC.

Many counts were recorded for this clonotype. The chain is built from TRBV7-2 and TRBJ2-3, with TRBD2 identical over 9 bases. CDR3 size: 18 residues. V shed 4 bases, J shed 7 bases, and the junction held 18 bases outside the gene matches. The germline CDR1 and CDR2 sequences are SGHTA and FQGNSA. This chain's CDR3 is CASSSDTRGLAGINTQYF. The CDR3 bases are TGTGCCAGCAGCTCCGACACGAGAGGGCTAGCGGGAATAAATACGCAGTATTTT.

This clonotype has a count of ten or more. The genes are TRBV2 and TRBJ2-7, with 8 bases fitting TRBD2. J lost 4 bases, V lost 6 bases, and 11 bases had no gene match. From germline, CDR1 is SNHLY and CDR2 FYNNEI. The CDR3 runs 15 residues. The CDR3 loop reads CASRLRSGTSYEQYF. The CDR3 nucleotides are TGTGCCAGCAGGCTCCGGTCCGGGACTAGTTACGAGCAGTACTTC.

Many counts were recorded for this clonotype. The rearrangement uses TRBV19 and TRBJ2-1; tentative D call: TRBD1 (6 bases). There are 16 residues in the CDR3. The V and J ends lost 4 bases and 7 bases respectively, with 20 bases between them. Germline values: CDR1 LNHDA, CDR2 SQIVND (reference sequence). The CDR3 coding sequence is TGTGCCAGTAGTACAGGACAGTCCGCTCGACCAAATGAGCAGTTCTTC. Residues: CASSTGQSARPNEQFF.

This clonotype was seen repeatedly, ten times or more. The gene calls are TRBV7-9 and TRBJ2-7; D might be TRBD2 (6 bases). This CDR3 spans 18 amino acids. In germline, CDR1 is SEHNR, CDR2 FQNEAQ (reference sequence). Trimming cost V 4 bases and J 2 bases, with 24 bases left between them. The CDR3 nucleotides are TGTGCCAGCAGCTCTATGGTGCCGAGGGATAGCGGCACCTACGAGCAGTACTTC. It is translated as CASSSMVPRDSGTYEQYF.

For this clonotype: This could be a read error, since a much larger clone is one nucleotide away. V usage is TRBV6-1 and J usage is TRBJ2-7, with 11 bases lining up with TRBD2. The CDR3 spans 16 residues. CDR1 and CDR2 (germline): MNHNS, SASEGT. Trimming cost V 4 bases and J 4 bases; bases outside gene matches: 9. The CDR3 DNA reads TGTGCCAGCAGTGCCCCAACTAGCGGGAGAGGATACGAGCAGTACTTC. Encoded protein: CASSAPTSGRGYEQYF.

In this sample, this clonotype turned up many times. The chain recombines TRBV18 with TRBJ1-1; D is perhaps TRBD1 (5 bases). Germline V lookup: CDR1 KGHSH, CDR2 LQKENI. Trimming removed 3 bases from V and 3 bases from J, with 14 bases in between. The CDR3 runs to 15 residues. CDR3 amino acids: CASSPVPDRDTEAFF. CDR3 in DNA: TGTGCCAGCTCACCCGTCCCAGACAGAGACACTGAAGCTTTCTTT.

This clonotype was seen ten or more times. The gene calls are TRBV7-3 and TRBJ1-1, with D possibly being TRBD1 (6 bases). Trimming took 5 bases from V and 1 from J, leaving 11 bases between them. Germline assignment: CDR1 SGHTA and CDR2 FQGTGA. The CDR3 has 14 amino acids. Here the CDR3 reads CASSKDSSNTEAFF. CDR3 DNA sequence: TGTGCCAGCAGCAAGGACAGTTCGAACACTGAAGCTTTCTTT.

This clonotype has only a few counts. The CDR3 loop reads CATATSGSYNEQFF. The CDR3, as DNA: TGTGCCACCGCTACTAGCGGGTCGTACAATGAGCAGTTCTTC. The rearrangement uses TRBV24-1 and TRBJ2-1; 9 bases align to TRBD2. CDR1 is KGHDR and CDR2 is SFDVKD in the germline V gene. The CDR3 sequence is 14 residues long. V was pared by 9 bases and J by 4 bases, with 6 bases of the junction left unmatched.

The V and J genes are TRBV29-1 and TRBJ2-3; D remains unclear. V lost 4 bases and J 2 bases, leaving 7 bases between the germline ends. Germline CDR1 reads SQVTM; CDR2 reads ANQGSEA. The CDR3 runs to 12 residues. Written as DNA, the CDR3 is TGCAGCGTTGGATACGACACAGATACGCAGTATTTT. Encoded protein: CSVGYDTDTQYF.

Here the CDR3 reads CASSQNGLAIQETQYF. The CDR3 DNA reads as TGTGCCAGCAGCCAAAATGGACTAGCGATCCAAGAGACCCAGTACTTC. The rearrangement uses TRBV3-1 and TRBJ2-5, with TRBD2 identical over 9 bases. Germline CDR1 LGHDT, CDR2 YNNKEL (reference sequence). This CDR3 is 16 amino acids long. The trim removed 2 bases at V and 1 base at J, leaving 5 bases unmatched.